A selection of T cell receptor beta chains follows, all from one sample in a study of cytomegalovirus exposure and HLA in healthy donors. Data came from immunoSEQ multiplex PCR; TCRdb stores just in-frame clones and leaves some out. The repertoire includes 250,000 to 350,000 clones, 75% to 90% of them detected once, and 4% sits in the top ten. Input material: PBMCs. The receptor set was obtained from a man in his forties or fifties in good health and CMV-seropositive. Both conserved end residues are part of each CDR3. Fields, in order: V gene, D gene, J gene, clone size, CDR3 protein, CDR3 DNA. The D gene is left open where the match is weak. Clone size is stated in some rows and not others, as once, few, many or a class when expanded.

v_gene: TRBV7-8
d_gene: TRBD2
j_gene: TRBJ2-3
abundance: NA
CDR3aa: CASSPRGGASTDTQYF
CDR3nt: TGTGCCAGCAGCCCACGGGGGGGAGCGAGCACAGATACGCAGTATTTT

v_gene: TRBV2
d_gene: TRBD1
j_gene: TRBJ1-6
abundance: NA
CDR3aa: CASRRQGVNSPLHF
CDR3nt: TGTGCCAGCAGAAGACAGGGGGTTAATTCACCCCTCCACTTT

v_gene: TRBV7-9
d_gene: NA
j_gene: TRBJ1-3
abundance: NA
CDR3aa: CASSLSGAGNTIYF
CDR3nt: TGTGCCAGCAGCTTATCAGGGGCTGGAAACACCATATATTTT

v_gene: TRBV2
d_gene: NA
j_gene: TRBJ1-3
abundance: NA
CDR3aa: CASRGGAGNTIYF
CDR3nt: TGTGCCAGCAGAGGAGGGGCTGGAAACACCATATATTTT

v_gene: TRBV10-3
d_gene: NA
j_gene: TRBJ2-1
abundance: NA
CDR3aa: CAISGSGSVGGQFF
CDR3nt: TGTGCCATCAGTGGGTCAGGGTCAGTAGGAGGGCAGTTCTTC

v_gene: TRBV10-3
d_gene: NA
j_gene: TRBJ2-7
abundance: once
CDR3aa: CAISEYGGSSYEQYF
CDR3nt: TGTGCCATCAGTGAGTATGGAGGGAGCTCCTACGAGCAGTACTTC

v_gene: TRBV29-1
d_gene: NA
j_gene: TRBJ2-7
abundance: few
CDR3aa: CSVDGAHEQYF
CDR3nt: TGCAGCGTTGATGGGGCCCACGAGCAGTACTTC

v_gene: TRBV27
d_gene: NA
j_gene: TRBJ1-2
abundance: once
CDR3aa: CASSFGANYGYTF
CDR3nt: TGTGCCAGCAGTTTCGGTGCGAACTATGGCTACACCTTC

v_gene: TRBV27
d_gene: NA
j_gene: TRBJ1-2
abundance: NA
CDR3aa: CASTWGVGYGYTF
CDR3nt: TGTGCCAGCACCTGGGGAGTGGGTTATGGCTACACCTTC

v_gene: TRBV28
d_gene: NA
j_gene: TRBJ1-1
abundance: NA
CDR3aa: CASTLGGNTEAFF
CDR3nt: TGTGCCAGCACCCTTGGAGGGAACACTGAAGCTTTCTTT

v_gene: TRBV4-3
d_gene: TRBD1
j_gene: TRBJ2-5
abundance: NA
CDR3aa: CASSQGQGLTETQYF
CDR3nt: TGCGCCAGCAGCCAGGGACAGGGGTTAACGGAGACCCAGTACTTC

v_gene: TRBV10-3
d_gene: TRBD2
j_gene: TRBJ2-7
abundance: NA
CDR3aa: CAIREFGGRAPYEQYF
CDR3nt: TGTGCCATCAGGGAATTTGGCGGGAGGGCCCCCTACGAGCAGTACTTC

v_gene: TRBV9
d_gene: NA
j_gene: TRBJ2-1
abundance: NA
CDR3aa: CASSVAKGPGDYNEQFF
CDR3nt: TGTGCCAGCAGCGTAGCTAAGGGGCCGGGGGATTACAATGAGCAGTTCTTC

v_gene: TRBV16
d_gene: NA
j_gene: TRBJ2-3
abundance: NA
CDR3aa: CASSQSRNTDTQYF
CDR3nt: TGTGCCAGCAGCCAATCCCGTAACACAGATACGCAGTATTTT

v_gene: TRBV7-8
d_gene: NA
j_gene: TRBJ2-7
abundance: NA
CDR3aa: CASSLAGLSYEQYF
CDR3nt: TGTGCCAGCAGCTTAGCGGGACTCAGCTACGAGCAGTACTTC

v_gene: TRBV28
d_gene: NA
j_gene: TRBJ1-2
abundance: NA
CDR3aa: CASRGVANYGYTF
CDR3nt: TGTGCCAGCAGGGGCGTTGCAAACTATGGCTACACCTTC

v_gene: TRBV10-3
d_gene: TRBD2
j_gene: TRBJ2-1
abundance: NA
CDR3aa: CAISSLAGDNEQFF
CDR3nt: TGTGCCATCAGTTCCCTAGCGGGGGACAATGAGCAGTTCTTC

v_gene: TRBV9
d_gene: TRBD2
j_gene: TRBJ2-2
abundance: NA
CDR3aa: CASSASSGRNTGELFF
CDR3nt: TGTGCCAGCAGCGCCTCTAGCGGGAGGAACACCGGGGAGCTGTTTTTT

v_gene: TRBV7-8
d_gene: TRBD1
j_gene: TRBJ2-2
abundance: NA
CDR3aa: CASSRNRGVNTGELFF
CDR3nt: TGTGCCAGCAGCCGTAACAGGGGCGTAAACACCGGGGAGCTGTTTTTT

v_gene: TRBV19
d_gene: NA
j_gene: TRBJ2-3
abundance: NA
CDR3aa: CASSIQKSDTQYF
CDR3nt: TGTGCCAGTAGTATTCAGAAATCAGATACGCAGTATTTT

v_gene: TRBV30
d_gene: TRBD2
j_gene: TRBJ2-7
abundance: NA
CDR3aa: CAWRGGTSGTLYEQYF
CDR3nt: TGTGCCTGGAGGGGCGGGACTAGCGGGACTCTCTACGAGCAGTACTTC

v_gene: TRBV18
d_gene: NA
j_gene: TRBJ2-2
abundance: NA
CDR3aa: CASSPTGANTGELFF
CDR3nt: TGTGCCAGCTCACCAACGGGGGCGAACACCGGGGAGCTGTTTTTT

v_gene: TRBV18
d_gene: NA
j_gene: TRBJ2-1
abundance: NA
CDR3aa: CASSLSARAGGNEQFF
CDR3nt: TGTGCCAGCTCACTAAGCGCGAGGGCCGGCGGCAATGAGCAGTTCTTC

v_gene: TRBV27
d_gene: TRBD2
j_gene: TRBJ2-3
abundance: once
CDR3aa: CASSLFGSAGVDTQYF
CDR3nt: TGTGCCAGCAGTTTATTCGGCTCGGCGGGAGTGGATACGCAGTATTTT

v_gene: TRBV4-2
d_gene: TRBD2
j_gene: TRBJ2-1
abundance: once
CDR3aa: CASSQDSGTSGGSSYNEQFF
CDR3nt: TGTGCCAGCAGCCAAGATAGTGGGACTAGCGGGGGTAGCTCCTACAATGAGCAGTTCTTC

v_gene: TRBV5-1
d_gene: NA
j_gene: TRBJ2-5
abundance: NA
CDR3aa: CASSLVQGLGQETQYF
CDR3nt: TGCGCCAGCAGCTTGGTGCAGGGGTTAGGCCAAGAGACCCAGTACTTC

v_gene: TRBV28
d_gene: TRBD1
j_gene: TRBJ2-7
abundance: NA
CDR3aa: CASSLAGTGAGEQYF
CDR3nt: TGTGCCAGCAGTTTGGCCGGGACAGGGGCAGGTGAGCAGTACTTC

v_gene: TRBV27
d_gene: NA
j_gene: TRBJ1-6
abundance: NA
CDR3aa: CASSFRVESSPLHF
CDR3nt: TGTGCCAGCAGTTTCAGGGTTGAATCATCACCCCTCCACTTT

v_gene: TRBV7-9
d_gene: TRBD1
j_gene: TRBJ2-3
abundance: NA
CDR3aa: CASSPVRQGVTDTQYF
CDR3nt: TGTGCCAGCAGCCCGGTCCGACAGGGAGTCACAGATACGCAGTATTTT

v_gene: TRBV29-1
d_gene: NA
j_gene: TRBJ1-2
abundance: once
CDR3aa: CSVETGGGGYTF
CDR3nt: TGCAGCGTTGAAACCGGGGGAGGTGGCTACACCTTC